The clone carrying this T cell receptor (beta chain) was seen only a few times. These data are taken from a study of blood T cell repertoires in COVID-19. About the study: Donors in the United States, Italy and Spain gave samples during acute or convalescent COVID-19. T cells, B-cell-depleted T cells, or PBMCs provided the cDNA or gDNA that served as material.

The CDR3 is 15 residues long. The germline V and J ends were trimmed by 4 bases and 1 base, with 11 bases remaining between them. Germline CDR1 reads LNHDA; CDR2 reads SQIVND (reference sequence). Original analysis: Estimated nucleated cell counts came from reference gene primer amplification. The repertoire was sequenced with immunoSEQ multiplex PCR; TCRdb's copy has only in-frame clones and lacks some. The DNA was the basis for D and trimming; V, J and clone size are from that table. The sample records more than 65,000 clones, roughly 84% being singletons. This sequence joins TRBV19 and TRBJ1-5, with a tentative D call TRBD1 (5 bases). The origin of this receptor is a man between 45 and 60 years old with acute or convalescent COVID-19. The sample consisted of peripheral blood. CDR3 sequence reads: CASSTTRQSNQPQHF. The CDR3 DNA is TGTGCCAGTAGTACGACCAGACAGAGCAATCAGCCCCAGCATTTT.